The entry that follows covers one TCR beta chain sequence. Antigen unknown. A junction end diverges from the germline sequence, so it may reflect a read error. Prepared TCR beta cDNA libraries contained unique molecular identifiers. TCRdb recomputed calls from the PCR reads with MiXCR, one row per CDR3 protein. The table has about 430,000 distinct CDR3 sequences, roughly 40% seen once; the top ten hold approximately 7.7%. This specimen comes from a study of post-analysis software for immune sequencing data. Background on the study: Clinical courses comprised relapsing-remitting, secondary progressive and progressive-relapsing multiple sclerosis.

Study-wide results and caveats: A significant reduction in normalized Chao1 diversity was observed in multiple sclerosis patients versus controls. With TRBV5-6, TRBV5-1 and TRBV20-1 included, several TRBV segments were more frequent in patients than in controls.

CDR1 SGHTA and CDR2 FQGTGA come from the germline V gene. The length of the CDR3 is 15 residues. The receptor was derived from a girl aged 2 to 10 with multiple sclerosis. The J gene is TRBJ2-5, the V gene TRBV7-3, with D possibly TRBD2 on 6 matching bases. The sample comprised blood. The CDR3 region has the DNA TGTCCCAGCAGCTTAACAGGAGGGTACCAAGAGACCCAGGACTTC. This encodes CPSSLTGGYQETQDF. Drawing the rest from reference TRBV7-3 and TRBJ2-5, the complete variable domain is GAGVSQTPSNKVTEKGKYVELRCDPISGHTALYWYRQSLGQGPEFLIYFQGTGAADDSGLPNDRFFAVRPEGSVSTLKIQRTERGDSAVYLCPSSLTGGYQETQDFGPGTRLLVL.